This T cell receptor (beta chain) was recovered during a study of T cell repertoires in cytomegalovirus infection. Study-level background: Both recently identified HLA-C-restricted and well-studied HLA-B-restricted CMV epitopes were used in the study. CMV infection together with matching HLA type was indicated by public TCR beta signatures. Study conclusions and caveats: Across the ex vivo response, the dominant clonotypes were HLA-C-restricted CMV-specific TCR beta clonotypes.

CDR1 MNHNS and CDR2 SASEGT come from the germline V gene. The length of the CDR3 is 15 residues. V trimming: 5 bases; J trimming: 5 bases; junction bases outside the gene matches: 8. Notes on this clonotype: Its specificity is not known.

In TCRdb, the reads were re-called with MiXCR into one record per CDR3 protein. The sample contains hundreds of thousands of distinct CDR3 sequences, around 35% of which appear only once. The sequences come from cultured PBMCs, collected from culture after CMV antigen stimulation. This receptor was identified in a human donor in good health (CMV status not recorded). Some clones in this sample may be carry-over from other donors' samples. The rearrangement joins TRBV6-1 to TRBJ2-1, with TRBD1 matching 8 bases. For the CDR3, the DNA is TGTGCCAGCAGTTACAGGGGGACGTCCGACAATGAGCAGTTCTTC. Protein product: CASSYRGTSDNEQFF.